The sequence of this T cell receptor (beta chain) was determined in a study of CD4 and CD8 cells across lung adenocarcinoma regions. Donors had localized lung adenocarcinoma, a non-small cell lung cancer. Each CDR3 protein gets one entry after TCRdb re-called the PCR reads with MiXCR. The data contain fewer than 3,500 distinct CDR3 sequences, about 62% of them seen just once; the ten biggest clones take up 16%. Germline V gene lookup returns CDR1 MNHNS and CDR2 SASEGT. This CDR3 region has 15 residues. After removal of 6 bases from V and 4 bases from J, the junction contained 8 bases not matched to a gene.

The sample consisted of CD8+ T cells from the margin of a lung tumor. The receptor was isolated from a female donor with lung adenocarcinoma. The CD4 and CD8 labels of this study may be unreliable. The V gene is TRBV6-1, the J gene TRBJ2-1; TRBD2 agrees at 8 bases. For the CDR3, the DNA is TGTGCCAGCAGGAAGGGACTAGAGGGGTACAATGAGCAGTTCTTC. Amino acids: CASRKGLEGYNEQFF.